The 11 T cell receptor beta chains presented below share a single source sample, sequenced in a study of cytotoxic CD8 clonotypes in ibrutinib-treated CLL. Sequenced by immunoSEQ multiplex PCR; TCRdb stores in-frame clones only, minus some. The sample lists 150,000 to 200,000 clones, roughly 80% occurring once. The sequencing used PBMCs, collected after 24 months of ibrutinib treatment. The receptors were sampled from a human donor with chronic lymphocytic leukemia.

This clone turned up a few times. The chain combines TRBV29-1 with TRBJ1-4; D might be TRBD1 (5 bases). Looked up from germline, CDR1 is SQVTM and CDR2 is ANQGSEA. The CDR3 sequence is 8 residues long. CDR3 residues: CTTEELFF. CDR3 nucleotide sequence: TGCACGACAGAAGAACTGTTTTTT.

The chain couples TRBV7-9 to TRBJ1-1; D ambiguous. The V end lost 3 bases, the J end lost 1 base, and 9 bases lay between the germline ends. Per germline, CDR1 SEHNR and CDR2 FQNEAQ (reference sequence). This CDR3 has 14 residues. DNA for the CDR3: TGTGCCAGCAGCTTCGGACGGCCGAACACTGAAGCTTTCTTT. Translating gives CASSFGRPNTEAFF.

The CDR3 reads CASSLYSGGEYKNIQYF. CDR3 sequence (DNA): TGTGCCAGCAGCCTTTATTCAGGGGGAGAATACAAAAACATTCAGTACTTC. The chain joins TRBV14 to TRBJ2-4; 7 nucleotides line up with TRBD1. The trim removed 4 bases at V and 3 bases at J, leaving 12 bases unmatched. The CDR3 contains 17 residues. Looked up from germline, CDR1 is SGHDN and CDR2 is FVKESK.

The J gene is TRBJ1-1, the V gene TRBV5-4; 8 nucleotides match TRBD1. Germline CDR1 SGHNT, CDR2 YYREEE (reference sequence). The CDR3 consists of 13 residues. V lost 2 bases, J lost 7 bases, and 4 bases stayed unmatched. Here the CDR3 reads CASSLQGVNEAFF. The CDR3 DNA follows: TGTGCCAGCAGCTTACAGGGGGTGAATGAAGCTTTCTTT.

Only one count was recorded for this clone. The chain is built from TRBV5-1 and TRBJ1-3; 9 nucleotides match TRBD1. Germline V CDR1 and CDR2: SGHRS, YFSETQ. The length of the CDR3 is 14 residues. The V segment lost 4 bases and the J segment 1 base; nucleotides outside the gene matches: 0. CDR3 sequence reads: CASSGTGSGNTIYF. CDR3 coding DNA: TGCGCCAGCAGCGGGACAGGGTCTGGAAACACCATATATTTT.

CDR3 nucleotide sequence: TGTGCCAGCAGCGTAGACGGGACCACCAAAAACATTCAGTACTTC. As protein: CASSVDGTTKNIQYF. The chain uses TRBV9 and TRBJ2-4; D may correspond to TRBD1 or TRBD2 (5 bases each). Germline V lookup: CDR1 SGDLS, CDR2 YYNGEE. CDR3 length: 15 amino acids. V shed 0 bases and J shed 2 bases, with 9 bases lying between them.

The chain employs TRBV4-2 and TRBJ2-1; TRBD2 is a possible D gene (6 bases). The germline V and J ends were trimmed by 4 bases and 6 bases, with 13 bases remaining between them. Germline V CDR1 and CDR2: LGHNA, YNFKEQ. CDR3 length: 14 residues. CDR3 in DNA: TGTGCCAGCAGCCCCGGGGGAACCAGCAATGAGCAGTTCTTC. Protein product: CASSPGGTSNEQFF.

The chain recombines TRBV7-9 with TRBJ2-5; 8 bases are a match to TRBD1. Per germline, CDR1 SEHNR and CDR2 FQNEAQ (reference sequence). After removal of 5 bases from V and 1 base from J, the junction contained 6 bases not matched to a gene. This CDR3 region has 15 residues. CDR3 protein: CASSQGQGFQETQYF. The CDR3 nucleotides read TGTGCCAGCAGCCAAGGACAGGGTTTCCAAGAGACCCAGTACTTC.

The chain joins TRBV18 to TRBJ1-3; 10 nucleotides agree with TRBD1. V was pared by 1 base and J by 4 bases, with 4 bases of the junction left unmatched. In germline, CDR1 is KGHSH, CDR2 LQKENI. The CDR3 loop spans 16 amino acids. The CDR3 region has the DNA TGTGCCAGCTCACCACAAGACAGGGGGCTCGGAAACACCATATATTTT. This sequence encodes CASSPQDRGLGNTIYF.

The chain joins TRBV4-1 to TRBJ1-4; 7 bases line up with TRBD1. With 4 bases clipped from V and 5 bases from J, the junction kept 7 bases outside the gene matches. CDR3 length equals 15 residues. Germline CDR1 reads MGHRA; CDR2 reads YSYEKL. The CDR3 protein is CASSRLTGQNEKLFF. The CDR3 nucleotides are TGCGCCAGCAGCCGATTAACGGGACAGAATGAAAAACTGTTTTTT.

The sample holds a few counts of this clone. The chain carries TRBV19 and TRBJ2-6, with no clear D. Trimming pared 6 bases from V and 6 bases from J, leaving 3 bases between. Germline loops: CDR1 LNHDA, CDR2 SQIVND (reference sequence). There are 11 residues in the CDR3. This CDR3 reads CASRTANVLTF. The DNA for the CDR3 is TGTGCCAGTAGAACGGCCAACGTCCTGACTTTC.